Listed here are 7 T cell receptor beta chains from one sample, sequenced in a study of blood T cell repertoires in COVID-19. Profiling relied on immunoSEQ multiplex PCR, and the TCRdb table lists in-frame clones only, not all of them. The sample shows 350,000 to 400,000 clones, roughly 86% of them seen only once. The sample taken for sequencing was PBMCs or T cells enriched from blood (not recorded which). The receptors stem from a woman in her thirties who had recovered from COVID-19.

This rearrangement joins TRBV12-3 or TRBV12-4 to TRBJ1-4, with a tentative D call TRBD1 (6 bases). V was clipped by 7 bases and J by 8 bases, with 14 bases between them. The CDR3 runs 13 residues. CDR3: CASKRGPGEKLFF. Written as DNA, the CDR3 is TGTGCCAGCAAGCGGGGGCCGGGAGAAAAACTGTTTTTT.

In this sample, this clone turned up many times. This chain links TRBV11-2 with TRBJ2-3; 11 bases are shared with TRBD2. Germline V gene sequence: CDR1 SGHAT, CDR2 FQNNGV. The CDR3 has 15 amino acids. V shed 11 bases, J shed 6 bases, and the junction held 13 bases outside the gene matches. The CDR3 loop is CACSMVAGGPDTQYF. DNA of the CDR3: TGTGCCTGCTCAATGGTAGCGGGAGGGCCGGATACGCAGTATTTT.

CDR3 sequence: CASSGQAAGLKSDGYTF. The CDR3 DNA sequence: TGTGCCAGCAGTGGCCAAGCCGCAGGGTTGAAGTCGGATGGCTACACCTTC. The V gene is TRBV6-1, the J gene TRBJ1-2; tentatively, D is TRBD1 (5 bases). This CDR3 has 17 amino acids. The V end lost 4 bases, the J end lost 6 bases, and 24 bases lay between the germline ends. Germline values: CDR1 MNHNS, CDR2 SASEGT.

The chain employs TRBV7-2 and TRBJ1-1; D unresolved. The germline V gene has CDR1 SGHTA and CDR2 FQGNSA. The CDR3 sequence is 13 residues long. Trimming pared 6 bases from V and 3 bases from J, leaving 11 bases between. The CDR3 loop reads CASSWSSDTEAFF. The CDR3, as DNA: TGTGCCAGCAGTTGGTCCTCGGACACTGAAGCTTTCTTT. Using reference TRBV7-2 and TRBJ1-1 for the parts outside the CDR3, the full variable domain is GAGVSQSPSNKVTEKGKDVELRCDPISGHTALYWYRQSLGQGLEFLIYFQGNSAPDKSGLPSDRFSAERTGGSVSTLTIQRTQQEDSAVYLCASSWSSDTEAFFGQGTRLTVV.

This clone was observed a few times. The genes are TRBV5-1 and TRBJ2-1, with D perhaps matching TRBD2 (5 bases). The CDR3 is 15 residues long. Germline CDR1 is SGHRS and CDR2 is YFSETQ. V was trimmed by 2 bases and J by 3 bases, leaving 12 bases between them. The CDR3 DNA follows: TGCGCCAGCAGCTTCGATAGCGTATTCTACAATGAGCAGTTCTTC. It encodes CASSFDSVFYNEQFF.

The genes are TRBV10-3 and TRBJ2-2; maybe TRBD1 (5 bases). V gave up 4 bases and J gave up 6 bases, with 12 bases separating them. The CDR3 is made up of 14 amino acids. The germline V gene has CDR1 ENHRY and CDR2 SYGVKD. CDR3 sequence: CAISARVESGELFF. Written as DNA, the CDR3 is TGTGCCATCAGTGCCAGGGTTGAGTCCGGGGAGCTGTTTTTT.

The rearrangement joins TRBV5-1 to TRBJ2-2; perhaps TRBD2 as D (7 bases). The ends were cut back, 6 bases at V and 6 bases at J, with 18 bases in the middle. The CDR3 is 15 amino acids. Per the germline V gene, CDR1 is SGHRS and CDR2 is YFSETQ. The chain's CDR3 is CASKGIGGQAGELFF. The CDR3 DNA reads as TGCGCCAGCAAAGGAATCGGGGGGCAGGCCGGGGAGCTGTTTTTT.